The rows below give T cell receptor beta chains drawn from one sample of a study of cytomegalovirus exposure and HLA in healthy donors. Some clones are missing from TCRdb's copy, which holds only in-frame ones; the method was immunoSEQ multiplex PCR. This repertoire shows hundreds of thousands of clones, roughly 84% found once; its top ten account for about 2%. The sequenced sample consisted of PBMCs. The receptor set was obtained from a woman aged 18-30 years in good health and CMV-seropositive. Both conserved end residues are part of each CDR3. Fields, in order: V gene, J gene, clone size, D gene, CDR3 DNA, CDR3 protein. A D gene is named only where the DNA matches it firmly. Rows give clone size only sometimes, using once, few, many, or a class for an expanded clone.

TRBV28,TRBJ1-3,.,.,TGTGCCAGCAGTGGTGGGACTTACTTGAAACGGGACACCATATATTTT,CASSGGTYLKRDTIYF
TRBV19,TRBJ2-7,.,TRBD2,TGTGCCAGTAGACCCGGGACTAGTGGTTACGAGCAGTACTTC,CASRPGTSGYEQYF
TRBV11-2,TRBJ1-2,.,.,TGTGCCAGCAGCTCCGACACAGTAGACTATGGCTACACCTTC,CASSSDTVDYGYTF
TRBV5-1,TRBJ2-2,.,TRBD2,TGCGCCAGCAGCCTAACGGGACTAGCGGGAGGTAGTAACACCGGGGAGCTGTTTTTT,CASSLTGLAGGSNTGELFF
TRBV28,TRBJ1-2,.,.,TGTGCCAGCAGTACCCCGGGACTCTCACACTATGGCTACACCTTC,CASSTPGLSHYGYTF
TRBV19,TRBJ1-2,medium-sized,TRBD1,TGTGCCAGTAGTTTGGAGGGGACAGGCGGCTACACCTTC,CASSLEGTGGYTF
TRBV25-1,TRBJ2-7,few,.,TGTGCCAGCAGTGGCGAGGATTCCTACGAGCAGTACTTC,CASSGEDSYEQYF
TRBV28,TRBJ2-7,.,TRBD2,TGTGCCAGCAGGACACCCGGTGGGAGGGGCTACGAGCAGTACTTC,CASRTPGGRGYEQYF
TRBV7-9,TRBJ2-7,.,.,TGTGCCAGCAGCTTAAGACAGGGAGGCTACGAGCAGTACTTC,CASSLRQGGYEQYF
TRBV28,TRBJ1-4,.,.,TGTGCCAGCAGTTTTCAGCGGGTGGGGGAAAAACTGTTTTTT,CASSFQRVGEKLFF
TRBV23-1,TRBJ2-2,once,TRBD1,TGCGCCAGCAGTCGCAAATCCGGGACAGCAAAACCTTACACCGGGGAGCTGTTTTTT,CASSRKSGTAKPYTGELFF
TRBV5-1,TRBJ1-4,few,TRBD1,TGCGCCAGCAGCATCGGACAGGGATCTAATGAAAAACTGTTTTTT,CASSIGQGSNEKLFF
TRBV15,TRBJ1-5,once,.,TGTGCCACCAGCAGAGGGAGGGGCCGCAATCAGCCCCAGCATTTT,CATSRGRGRNQPQHF
TRBV28,TRBJ1-1,.,.,TGTGCCAGCAGTCAGAACACTGAAGCTTTCTTT,CASSQNTEAFF
TRBV20-1,TRBJ1-2,.,.,TGCAGTGCACATACCTACTATGGCTACACCTTC,CSAHTYYGYTF
TRBV5-1,TRBJ2-7,.,.,TGCGCCAGCAGCTTGGCCACCCTCGGCGAGCAGTACTTC,CASSLATLGEQYF
TRBV11-2,TRBJ2-6,.,.,TGTGCCAGCAGCTTAACTGCCTCTGGGGCCAACGTCCTGACTTTC,CASSLTASGANVLTF
TRBV4-1,TRBJ1-4,.,.,TGCGCCAGCAGCCAAACAGAATACAATGAAAAACTGTTTTTT,CASSQTEYNEKLFF
TRBV21-1,TRBJ2-7,.,.,TGTGCCAGCAGCAAGGTTATGCGGGGATTCCCCACCTACGAGCAGTACTTC,CASSKVMRGFPTYEQYF
TRBV27,TRBJ2-1,.,.,TGTGCCAGCAGTTTATCGTTTACAGCCGAGCAGTTCTTC,CASSLSFTAEQFF
TRBV30,TRBJ2-7,.,.,TGTGCCTGTTCCCCCGGTCGAGGTGGCTACGAGCAGTACTTC,CACSPGRGGYEQYF
TRBV11-2,TRBJ1-5,.,.,TGTGCCAGCAGCTTAAATGGGGGGTTGAGGAATCAGCCCCAGCATTTT,CASSLNGGLRNQPQHF
TRBV27,TRBJ1-6,.,TRBD1,TGTGCCAGCAGTTGGGGACAGGGCTCCTATAATTCACCCCTCCACTTT,CASSWGQGSYNSPLHF
TRBV6-1,TRBJ2-7,.,.,TGTGCCAGCACCTCTTACGAGCAGTACTTC,CASTSYEQYF
TRBV29-1,TRBJ2-3,.,TRBD2,TGCAGCGTTGAAAGAGCGGGAGGGGGAGATACGCAGTATTTT,CSVERAGGGDTQYF
TRBV29-1,TRBJ1-2,once,.,TGCAGCGTTGACTCTCTACAGCAGGGTGGAAGCTATGGCTACACCTTC,CSVDSLQQGGSYGYTF
TRBV27,TRBJ1-1,.,.,TGTGCCAGCGCCGTGGGGGGAAACACTGAAGCTTTCTTT,CASAVGGNTEAFF
TRBV4-1,TRBJ1-1,once,.,TGCGCCAGCAGCCGATACTGGACGGGATCGATGAACACTGAAGCTTTCTTT,CASSRYWTGSMNTEAFF